The 22 T cell receptor beta chains presented below share a single source sample, sequenced in a study of blood T cell repertoires in COVID-19. The protocol was immunoSEQ multiplex PCR, while the TCRdb copy is restricted to in-frame clones and leaves out a portion. The data show roughly 290,000 clones, 70% to 90% seen once. Material: peripheral blood. The receptors derive from a woman in her forties or fifties who had recovered from COVID-19.

The gene calls are TRBV27 and TRBJ1-5; 10 bases are a match to TRBD1. CDR1 and CDR2 (germline): MNHEY, SMNVEV (reference sequence). V dropped 3 bases and J dropped 9; count of bases not matched to a gene: 8. The CDR3 runs 15 residues. CDR3 sequence reads: CASSLGTGEFWPQHF. The CDR3 nucleotides are TGTGCCAGCAGTTTGGGGACAGGGGAGTTTTGGCCCCAGCATTTT.

This rearrangement joins TRBV19 to TRBJ2-1, with D perhaps TRBD2 (7 bases). The CDR3 sequence is 16 residues long. Germline lookup yields CDR1 LNHDA and CDR2 SQIVND (reference sequence). Trimming stripped 3 bases from V and 10 bases from J, with 22 bases between. CDR3 residues: CASSMGGARYGEEQFF. The CDR3 nucleotides read TGTGCCAGTAGTATGGGGGGGGCGCGGTATGGCGAGGAGCAGTTCTTC.

V usage is TRBV28 and J usage is TRBJ2-1; D ambiguous. V lost 6 bases and J 8 bases, leaving 17 bases between the germline ends. CDR1 is MDHEN and CDR2 is SYDVKM in the germline V gene. This CDR3 is built from 14 residues. In DNA, the CDR3 is TGTGCCAGCAGATCCTCCGGGTTTCGGGATGAGCAGTTCTTC. Translation gives CASRSSGFRDEQFF. Full variable domain (outside the CDR3, taken from reference TRBV28 and TRBJ2-1): DVKVTQSSRYLVKRTGEKVFLECVQDMDHENMFWYRQDPGLGLRLIYFSYDVKMKEKGDIPEGYSVSREKKERFSLILESASTNQTSMYLCASRSSGFRDEQFFGPGTRLTVL.

V gene TRBV4-3 combines with J gene TRBJ2-5; D perhaps matches TRBD1 (6 bases). The CDR3 is 18 residues long. Germline values: CDR1 LGHNA, CDR2 YSLEER. V was cut by 2 bases and J by 2 bases, with 21 bases left in between. DNA for the CDR3: TGCGCCAGCAGCCAATCTCGTTGGGTGGACAGAGTGCAAGAGACCCAGTACTTC. Translated, it gives CASSQSRWVDRVQETQYF.

The sample holds a few counts of this clone. The chain joins TRBV5-1 to TRBJ2-1; maybe TRBD2 (5 bases). The germline V gene has CDR1 SGHRS and CDR2 YFSETQ. Trimming took off 3 bases at V and 4 bases at J, with 8 bases between the two ends. This CDR3 has 13 residues. The CDR3 sequence: CASSSSGYNEQFF. In nucleotides, the CDR3 is TGCGCCAGCAGCTCCTCGGGGTACAATGAGCAGTTCTTC.

Comment on this clone: This sample includes further DNA sequences coding for the same CDR3. The rearrangement joins TRBV5-1 to TRBJ1-1, with D tentatively TRBD1 (5 bases). Per germline, CDR1 SGHRS and CDR2 YFSETQ. The CDR3 extends over 14 amino acids. V lost 3 bases and J lost 1, with 10 bases in between. The CDR3 region has the DNA TGCGCCAGCAGCTCCCGGGGGGAGAACACTGAAGCTTTCTTT. Residues: CASSSRGENTEAFF. Supplemented by reference TRBV5-1 and TRBJ1-1, the full variable domain reads KAGVTQTPRYLIKTRGQQVTLSCSPISGHRSVSWYQQTPGQGLQFLFEYFSETQRNKGNFPGRFSGRQFSNSRSEMNVSTLELGDSALYLCASSSRGENTEAFFGQGTRLTVV.

The chain couples TRBV23-1 to TRBJ2-3, with D maybe TRBD2 (7 bases). TRBV23-1 is an ORF, and what it does is uncertain. The CDR3 contains 16 residues. V gave up 2 bases and J gave up 7 bases, with 19 bases separating them. The CDR3 region is CASSQLAGAHSHTQYF. CDR3 bases: TGCGCCAGCAGTCAACTTGCGGGGGCCCATTCCCATACGCAGTATTTT.

The chain links TRBV9 to TRBJ1-3; 7 nucleotides agree with TRBD1. V trimming: 4 bases; J trimming: 4 bases; junction bases outside the gene matches: 8. Germline assignment: CDR1 SGDLS and CDR2 YYNGEE. This CDR3 has 15 amino acids. The CDR3 bases are TGTGCCAGCAGCTACACAGGGGAGTCGGGAAACACCATATATTTT. Translated, it gives CASSYTGESGNTIYF.

V gene TRBV5-4 combines with J gene TRBJ2-7, with D maybe TRBD1 (5 bases). The CDR3 has 13 residues. V was trimmed by 3 bases and J by 7 bases, leaving 14 bases between them. Germline values: CDR1 SGHNT, CDR2 YYREEE (reference sequence). The CDR3 sequence is CASSSRTTREQYF. The CDR3 bases are TGTGCCAGCAGCTCTAGGACAACGCGAGAGCAGTACTTC.

The V call is TRBV28, the J call TRBJ2-1, with D perhaps matching TRBD2 (6 bases). This CDR3 is built from 14 residues. V was cut by 7 bases and J by 6 bases, with 16 bases left in between. Germline V gene lookup returns CDR1 MDHEN and CDR2 SYDVKM. The CDR3 coding sequence is TGTGCCAGCACCGATAGGGACTCGAGCAATGAGCAGTTCTTC. It yields the protein CASTDRDSSNEQFF. Filled out from reference TRBV28 and TRBJ2-1, the complete variable domain reads DVKVTQSSRYLVKRTGEKVFLECVQDMDHENMFWYRQDPGLGLRLIYFSYDVKMKEKGDIPEGYSVSREKKERFSLILESASTNQTSMYLCASTDRDSSNEQFFGPGTRLTVL.

This chain connects TRBV6-2 or TRBV6-3 to TRBJ2-3, with 8 bases matching TRBD2. This CDR3 spans 16 amino acids. Germline V gene lookup returns CDR1 MNHEY and CDR2 SVGEGT. V lost 5 bases and J lost 0; bases outside the gene matches: 7. CDR3 sequence reads: CASSKIAGRSTDTQYF. DNA of the CDR3: TGTGCCAGCAGTAAAATAGCGGGGAGGAGCACAGATACGCAGTATTTT.

The chain has TRBV6-4 and TRBJ2-2; the match to TRBD2 covers 9 bases. Looked up from germline, CDR1 is MRHNA and CDR2 is SNTAGT. V lost 4 bases, J lost 0 bases, and 3 bases stayed unmatched. This CDR3 region has 16 residues. This CDR3 reads CASSVLAGTNTGELFF. In nucleotides, the CDR3 is TGTGCCAGCAGTGTGCTAGCGGGGACGAACACCGGGGAGCTGTTTTTT.

The chain combines TRBV7-9 with TRBJ2-5; 14 bases align to TRBD2. Germline trimming cut 5 bases from V and 5 bases from J; bases unmatched to any gene: 10. The CDR3 runs 17 residues. Germline CDR1 is SEHNR and CDR2 is FQNEAQ (reference sequence). CDR3 sequence: CASSPRGLAGARETQYF. The CDR3 DNA follows: TGTGCCAGCAGCCCTCGGGGACTAGCGGGAGCCAGGGAGACCCAGTACTTC.

The chain links TRBV15 to TRBJ2-1; 8 bases line up with TRBD2. The V segment lost 1 base and the J segment 0 bases; nucleotides outside the gene matches: 14. Germline V gene sequence: CDR1 LNHNV, CDR2 YYDKDF (reference sequence). The CDR3 has 20 residues. The CDR3 nucleotides are TGTGCCACCAGCAGAGTTGTAGCTAGCGGGCCTTATAGCTCCTACAATGAGCAGTTCTTC. Its protein is CATSRVVASGPYSSYNEQFF.

This clone was detected only a few times. This specimen includes other DNA sequences encoding the same CDR3. This rearrangement joins TRBV5-1 to TRBJ1-1; D is undetermined. V lost 7 bases and J lost 0, with 10 bases in between. The CDR3 covers 13 residues. Germline V gives CDR1 SGHRS, CDR2 YFSETQ. The CDR3 reads CASSSTVNTEAFF. The CDR3 DNA reads as TGCGCCAGCTCCTCCACAGTGAACACTGAAGCTTTCTTT. Based on the CDR3 plus reference TRBV5-1 and TRBJ1-1, the full variable domain is KAGVTQTPRYLIKTRGQQVTLSCSPISGHRSVSWYQQTPGQGLQFLFEYFSETQRNKGNFPGRFSGRQFSNSRSEMNVSTLELGDSALYLCASSSTVNTEAFFGQGTRLTVV.

This rearrangement joins TRBV5-1 to TRBJ1-3; D perhaps matches TRBD1 (5 bases). The CDR3 runs 14 residues. The V gene's germline CDR1 is SGHRS and CDR2 YFSETQ. The V end lost 2 bases, the J end lost 2 bases, and 8 bases lay between the germline ends. The CDR3 is CASSFSGTGNTIYF. CDR3 sequence (DNA): TGCGCCAGCAGCTTCTCAGGGACTGGAAACACCATATATTTT.

V and J are TRBV7-9 and TRBJ1-2, with 7 positions matching TRBD1. The CDR3 is 14 residues long. Per the germline V gene, CDR1 is SEHNR and CDR2 is FQNEAQ (reference sequence). Losses at the gene ends were 5 bases for V and 3 bases for J; bases not matched to a gene: 6. The CDR3 loop reads CASSPTRGDYGYTF. CDR3 bases: TGTGCCAGCAGCCCCACCAGGGGGGACTATGGCTACACCTTC.

The rearrangement links TRBV5-1 to TRBJ1-5; TRBD1 matches at 9 bases. The ends lost 0 bases at V and 5 bases at J; junction bases unmatched: 3. This CDR3 is 15 amino acids long. Germline V gives CDR1 SGHRS, CDR2 YFSETQ. CDR3: CASSLEDRGDQPQHF. CDR3 in DNA: TGCGCCAGCAGCTTGGAAGACAGGGGGGATCAGCCCCAGCATTTT. The full variable domain, in which reference TRBV5-1 and TRBJ1-5 provide the parts outside the CDR3, is KAGVTQTPRYLIKTRGQQVTLSCSPISGHRSVSWYQQTPGQGLQFLFEYFSETQRNKGNFPGRFSGRQFSNSRSEMNVSTLELGDSALYLCASSLEDRGDQPQHFGDGTRLSIL.

V is TRBV9 and J is TRBJ2-5; 9 bases map to TRBD1. The junction had 9 bases not matched to a gene; V was cut back by 4 bases and J by 5 bases. Per germline, CDR1 SGDLS and CDR2 YYNGEE. This CDR3 contains 15 residues. The CDR3 reads CASSYTGTGWETQYF. The CDR3 bases are TGTGCCAGCAGCTACACCGGGACAGGGTGGGAGACCCAGTACTTC.

The chain uses TRBV6-5 and TRBJ1-4, with 9 bases identical to TRBD1. The germline V gene encodes CDR1 MNHEY and CDR2 SVGAGI. The CDR3 runs to 15 residues. V shed 9 bases and J 7 bases; nucleotides not matched to a gene: 12. The CDR3 nucleotides are TGTGCCAGTTCGTCCCGGGACAGGGTTGGTGAAAAACTGTTTTTT. Amino acids: CASSSRDRVGEKLFF.

For this clone: Different DNA sequences within this sample yield the same CDR3. Here the CDR3 DNA reads TGCAGTGCTAGCCTATACGAGCAGTACTTC. Its translation: CSASLYEQYF. The chain is built from TRBV20-1 and TRBJ2-7; no clear D gene. This CDR3 is 10 amino acids long. CDR1 and CDR2 from the germline V gene are DFQATT and SNEGSKA (reference sequence). The V and J ends lost 3 bases and 4 bases respectively, with 4 bases between them.

The CDR3 loop reads CASSQARGETQYF. In DNA, the CDR3 is TGCGCCAGCAGCCAAGCTAGGGGAGAGACCCAGTACTTC. The chain links TRBV4-1 to TRBJ2-5; D possibly corresponds to TRBD1 (5 bases). The germline CDR1 and CDR2 sequences are MGHRA and YSYEKL. The CDR3 extends over 13 amino acids. The germline V and J ends were trimmed by 1 base and 4 bases, with 7 bases remaining between them.